The clone carrying this TCR beta chain was counted a few times. Its antigen remains unknown. Quantitative barcoded 5'-RACE was used to prepare TCR beta libraries. TCRdb redid the calling of the 5' RACE reads with MiXCR, one entry per CDR3 protein. The table records approximately 220,000 distinct CDR3 sequences, around 19% of them present only once. The sample belongs to a study of CD8 T cells in ankylosing spondylitis. This CDR3 has 16 residues. V was clipped by 4 bases and J by 0 bases; unmatched bases: 5. Looked up from germline, CDR1 is SGDLS and CDR2 is YYNGEE. Study-level findings and limits: A number of the motif variants had already been described in reactive arthritis synovial fluid and blood. Ankylosing spondylitis blood appeared to be characterized by a TCR beta motif of several highly homologous variants. Researchers reportedly found disease-linked clones significantly enriched in matched ankylosing spondylitis synovial fluid. Clones linked to the disease showed a CD8+ phenotype. They occurred at relatively low frequencies in peripheral blood.

Sequenced: blood, either unsorted or a sorted T cell fraction (not recorded which). This TCR was sampled from a male donor with ankylosing spondylitis. V is TRBV9 and J is TRBJ2-2; 8 bases line up with TRBD2. The CDR3 sequence: CASSFPAGANTGELFF. CDR3 nucleotide sequence: TGTGCCAGCAGCTTCCCAGCGGGAGCGAACACCGGGGAGCTGTTTTTT. The full variable domain, with the rest looked up from reference TRBV9 and TRBJ2-2, is DSGVTQTPKHLITATGQRVTLRCSPRSGDLSVYWYQQSLDQGLQFLIQYYNGEERAKGNILERFSAQQFPDLHSELNLSSLELGDSALYFCASSFPAGANTGELFFGEGSRLTVL.